What follows describes a single TCR beta chain. Its matching antigen is unknown. This entry comes from a study of Ad26.COV2.S vaccination and SARS-CoV-2 variants. About the research overall: Within the COV1001 Ad26.COV2.S trial arm, the donor was enrolled. The authors gave Ad26.COV2.S intramuscularly, either once or twice 56 days apart.

Looked up from germline, CDR1 is LGHNT and CDR2 is FRNRAP. CDR3 length: 16 residues. V dropped 7 bases and J dropped 0 bases, with 16 bases sitting between them. Documented treatment: about 20 received Ad26.COV2.S at low or high dose, single or two shots; 5 received placebo; per-sample allocation not given. Sampling occurred on day 63 after the first vaccine or placebo injection. Sequencing used immunoSEQ multiplex PCR; TCRdb keeps in-frame clones, though not all of them. The sample lists just over 350,000 clones, approximately 84% seen once, with 3.3% in the top ten. Study-level findings and limits: Vaccinated individuals (as opposed to placebo recipients) had higher spike-specific TCR breadth. For non-spike TCRs, breadth in vaccine recipients resembled that in placebo recipients.

Sequenced here: peripheral blood, sampled in a trial of Ad26.COV2.S vaccine versus placebo. This chain links TRBV12-5 with TRBJ1-5; weak D call: TRBD1 (6 bases). The sequence came from a person between 18 and 65 years old who received the Ad26.COV2.S COVID-19 vaccine or a placebo. The CDR3 here is CASAPGQIHSNQPQHF. CDR3 DNA sequence: TGTGCTAGTGCCCCCGGACAGATCCATAGCAATCAGCCCCAGCATTTT.